This T cell receptor (beta chain) came from a study of T-cell memory formation after mild COVID-19. Overall study: The two donors had largely donor-specific TCR clusters.

In this sample, this clonotype turned up many times. Antigen specificity is unknown. Broader study findings: CD4+ contracting clones lay mainly in CM and EM, CD8+ ones in EMRA. There was a balanced CD4/CD8 profile in clones contracting day 15 to 85, and later expanders leaned CD4+.

TCRdb independently ran MiXCR on the 5' RACE reads; one entry per CDR3 protein. Here the sample spans just under 350,000 distinct CDR3 sequences, roughly 13% being singletons. Germline V gene sequence: CDR1 SQVTM, CDR2 ANQGSEA. V shed 0 bases, J shed 4 bases, and the junction held 7 bases outside the gene matches. This CDR3 comprises 16 residues. The chain employs TRBV29-1 and TRBJ2-7; 12 nucleotides align to TRBD1. The sequence was collected from a man aged 18 to 30 who had mild COVID-19 (a few samples of this study predate the infection). Cell type and time point are not known. Sequenced sample: PBMCs or a T cell subset sorted from them (not recorded which). The CDR3 protein is CSVEDRDRGHEYEQYF. DNA of the CDR3: TGCAGCGTTGAAGACCGGGACAGGGGGCATGAATACGAGCAGTACTTC.